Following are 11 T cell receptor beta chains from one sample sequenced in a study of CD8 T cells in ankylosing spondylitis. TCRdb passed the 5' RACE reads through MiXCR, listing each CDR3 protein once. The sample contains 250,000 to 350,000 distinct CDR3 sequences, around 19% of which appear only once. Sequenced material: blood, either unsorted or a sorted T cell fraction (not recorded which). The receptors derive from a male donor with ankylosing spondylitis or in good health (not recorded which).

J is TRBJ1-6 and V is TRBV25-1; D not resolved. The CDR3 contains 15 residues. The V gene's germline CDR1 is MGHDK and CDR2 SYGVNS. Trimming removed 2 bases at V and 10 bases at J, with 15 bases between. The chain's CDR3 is CASSERAGIGSPLHF. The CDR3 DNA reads TGTGCCAGCAGTGAAAGGGCAGGTATAGGGTCACCCCTCCACTTT.

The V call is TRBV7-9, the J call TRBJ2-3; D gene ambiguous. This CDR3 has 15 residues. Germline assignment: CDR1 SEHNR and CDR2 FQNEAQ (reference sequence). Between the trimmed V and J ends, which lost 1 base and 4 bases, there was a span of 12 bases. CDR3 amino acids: CASSLELTEADTQYF. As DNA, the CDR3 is TGTGCCAGCAGCTTAGAACTAACCGAGGCAGATACGCAGTATTTT.

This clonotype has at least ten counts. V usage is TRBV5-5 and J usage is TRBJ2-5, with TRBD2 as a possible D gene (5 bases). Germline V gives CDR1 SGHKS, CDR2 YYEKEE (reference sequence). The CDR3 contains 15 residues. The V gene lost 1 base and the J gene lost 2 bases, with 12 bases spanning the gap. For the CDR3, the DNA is TGTGCCAGCAGCTTGTCAACGGGAACGCAAGAGACCCAGTACTTC. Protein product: CASSLSTGTQETQYF.

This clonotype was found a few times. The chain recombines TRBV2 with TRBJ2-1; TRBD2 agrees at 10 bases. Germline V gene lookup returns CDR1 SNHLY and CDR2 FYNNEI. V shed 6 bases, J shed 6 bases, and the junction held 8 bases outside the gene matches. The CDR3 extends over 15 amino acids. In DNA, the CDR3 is TGTGCCAGCAGCCCCGAGGGACTAGCGAGCAATGAGCAGTTCTTC. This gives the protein CASSPEGLASNEQFF.

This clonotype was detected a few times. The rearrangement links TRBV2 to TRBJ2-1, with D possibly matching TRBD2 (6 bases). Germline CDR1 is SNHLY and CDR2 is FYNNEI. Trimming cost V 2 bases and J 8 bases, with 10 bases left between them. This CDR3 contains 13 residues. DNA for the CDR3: TGTGCCAGCAGTGAACGGATAGCGGATGAGCAGTTCTTC. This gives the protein CASSERIADEQFF. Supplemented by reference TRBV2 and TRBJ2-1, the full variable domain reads EPEVTQTPSHQVTQMGQEVILRCVPISNHLYFYWYRQILGQKVEFLVSFYNNEISEKSEIFDDQFSVERPDGSNFTLKIRSTKLEDSAMYFCASSERIADEQFFGPGTRLTVL.

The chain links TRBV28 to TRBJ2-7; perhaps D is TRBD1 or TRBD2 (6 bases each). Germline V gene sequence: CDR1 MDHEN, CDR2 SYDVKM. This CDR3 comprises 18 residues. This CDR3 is CVSSFPLPDRWEVYEQYV. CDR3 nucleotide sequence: TGTGTCAGCAGTTTCCCCCTGCCAGACAGGTGGGAGGTATACGAGCAGTACGTC.

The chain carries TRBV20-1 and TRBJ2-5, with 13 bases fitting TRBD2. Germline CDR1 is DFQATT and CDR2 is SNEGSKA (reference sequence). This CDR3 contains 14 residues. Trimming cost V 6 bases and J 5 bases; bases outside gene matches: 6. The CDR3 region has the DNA TGCAGTGCAACCGGGACTAGCGGGGTGGAGACCCAGTACTTC. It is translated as CSATGTSGVETQYF.

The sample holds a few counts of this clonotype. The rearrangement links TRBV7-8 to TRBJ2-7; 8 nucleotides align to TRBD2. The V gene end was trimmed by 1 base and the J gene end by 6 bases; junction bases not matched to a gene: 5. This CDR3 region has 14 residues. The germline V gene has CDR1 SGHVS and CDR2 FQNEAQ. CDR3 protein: CASSLGGTSSEQYV. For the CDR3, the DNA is TGTGCCAGCAGCTTAGGGGGGACTAGTAGCGAGCAGTACGTC.

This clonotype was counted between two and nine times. The CDR3 coding sequence is TGCGCCAGCAGCTCCCCGGGACAGGGTGGGGAGACCCAGTACTTC. Its translation: CASSSPGQGGETQYF. V usage is TRBV5-1 and J usage is TRBJ2-5, with 9 bases lining up with TRBD1. The ends lost 3 bases at V and 5 bases at J; junction bases unmatched: 8. CDR1 is SGHRS and CDR2 is YFSETQ in the germline V gene. The CDR3 contains 15 residues.

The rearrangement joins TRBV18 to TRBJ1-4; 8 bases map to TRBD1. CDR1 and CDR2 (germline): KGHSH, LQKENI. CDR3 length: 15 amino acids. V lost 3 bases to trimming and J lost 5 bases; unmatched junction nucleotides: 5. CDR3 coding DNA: TGTGCCAGCTCACCGAGGACAGGGCCGAATGAAAAACTGTTTTTT. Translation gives CASSPRTGPNEKLFF.

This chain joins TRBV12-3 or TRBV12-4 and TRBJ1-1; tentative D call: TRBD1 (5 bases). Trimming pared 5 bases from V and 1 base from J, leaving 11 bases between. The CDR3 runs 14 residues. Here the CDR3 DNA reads TGTGCCAGCAGTCACAGGAATCCGAACACTGAAGCTTTCTTT. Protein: CASSHRNPNTEAFF.